One sample yielded the 30 T cell receptor beta chains listed below, sequenced in a study of metastatic and nonmetastatic thyroid tumors. With MiXCR, TCRdb reprocessed the PCR reads. The sample includes over 25,000 clones, about a sixth seen only once; the top ten take 4.5% to 5.5%. Thyroid surgery was performed in patients who had received no treatment beforehand. The source material was blood. All receptors derive from a female donor with papillary thyroid cancer or a benign thyroid nodule (not recorded which). Some clones in this sample may be carry-over from other donors' samples.

This clone has a count of ten or more. The chain is built from TRBV2 and TRBJ2-2; tentative D call: TRBD2 (5 bases). The CDR3 totals 14 residues. Germline CDR1 and CDR2: SNHLY and FYNNEI. V was pared by 4 bases and J by 5 bases, with 11 bases between. The CDR3 nucleotides read TGTGCCAGCAGTGTCTTAGGGAGAACCGGGGAGCTGTTTTTT. This gives the protein CASSVLGRTGELFF.

On this clone itself: A much larger clone lies a single base off, so this may be a read error. The sample has other DNA sequences that encode this CDR3 too. The rearrangement links TRBV28 to TRBJ2-3, with D possibly matching TRBD2 (7 bases). Germline V gene sequence: CDR1 MDHEN, CDR2 SYDVKM. Trimming left V 11 bases short and J 2 bases short, with 17 bases between. The CDR3 runs 14 residues. The CDR3, as DNA: TGTGCCCTGGGTGGGGGGGCATCCACAGATACGCAGTATTTT. Translating gives CALGGGASTDTQYF.

This clone was observed many times. The gene calls are TRBV12-3 or TRBV12-4 and TRBJ2-2, with TRBD1 matching 10 bases. The CDR3 totals 18 residues. The J segment lost 4 bases and the V segment lost 2 bases, leaving 10 bases of the junction unmatched. The CDR3 here is CASSLPGQGSLSTGELFF. Written as DNA, the CDR3 is TGTGCCAGCAGTTTACCGGGACAGGGGTCTTTGAGCACCGGGGAGCTGTTTTTT.

A remark on this clone: One end of the junction is discordant with germline, which a read error may explain. This sequence joins TRBV7-2 and TRBJ2-7; D gene ambiguous. CDR3 length: 13 amino acids. The germline CDR1 and CDR2 sequences are SGHTA and FQGNSA. CDR3 sequence (DNA): TGTGCCAGCAGCAAAACAGTGACCTACGGGCAGTACTTC. Residues: CASSKTVTYGQYF.

The sample holds many counts of this clone. The rearrangement joins TRBV11-2 to TRBJ1-2; 9 bases fit TRBD1. Trimming at V came to 4 bases and at J to 4 bases, leaving 4 bases not matched to a gene. The germline gives CDR1 SGHAT, CDR2 FQNNGV. CDR3 length: 14 residues. CDR3 region: CASSSTTGGYGYTF. Here the CDR3 DNA reads TGTGCCAGCAGCTCAACGACAGGGGGCTATGGCTACACCTTC.

This clone was picked up many times. This chain links TRBV7-9 with TRBJ2-3; tentative D call: TRBD1 (5 bases). Trimming shortened V by 1 base and J by 3 bases, and 14 bases separated the two germline ends. Per the germline V gene, CDR1 is SEHNR and CDR2 is FQNEAQ (reference sequence). There are 16 residues in the CDR3. The DNA for the CDR3 is TGTGCCAGCAGCTTAGACCAGGGTGCGGTGACAGATACGCAGTATTTT. Protein: CASSLDQGAVTDTQYF.

In this sample, this clone turned up many times. This sequence joins TRBV20-1 and TRBJ2-1; 14 bases are shared with TRBD2. Germline-derived CDR1 and CDR2 are DFQATT and SNEGSKA (reference sequence). With 4 bases clipped from V and 8 bases from J, the junction kept 7 bases outside the gene matches. This CDR3 is 15 amino acids long. CDR3 in DNA: TGCAGTGCTATTTCCGGGACTAGCGGGAGTGATGAGCAGTTCTTC. The encoded protein is CSAISGTSGSDEQFF.

This clone has ten or more counts. The same CDR3 arises from other DNA sequences in this sample as well. The chain uses TRBV19 and TRBJ2-5, with unresolved D. This CDR3 region has 13 residues. Per the germline V gene, CDR1 is LNHDA and CDR2 is SQIVND (reference sequence). Trimming took off 5 bases at V and 2 bases at J, with 9 bases between the two ends. The CDR3 is CASSSALQETQYF. In nucleotides, the CDR3 is TGTGCCAGTAGTTCGGCCCTACAAGAGACCCAGTACTTC.

In this sample, this clone turned up many times. The chain combines TRBV6-1 with TRBJ2-3, with 8 bases fitting TRBD1. Germline V CDR1 and CDR2: MNHNS, SASEGT. This CDR3 has 15 amino acids. The ends lost 6 bases at V and 0 bases at J; junction bases unmatched: 5. The CDR3 protein is CASRDRASSTDTQYF. For the CDR3, the DNA is TGTGCCAGCAGGGACAGGGCGTCTAGCACAGATACGCAGTATTTT.

This clone was detected a few times. V is TRBV2 and J is TRBJ1-1; TRBD1 matches at 7 bases. This CDR3 is 14 amino acids long. Germline assignment: CDR1 SNHLY and CDR2 FYNNEI. Trimming took 3 bases from V and 3 from J; bases not matched to a gene: 4. CDR3 sequence: CASSDRGSDTEAFF. DNA of the CDR3: TGTGCCAGCAGTGACAGGGGGAGTGACACTGAAGCTTTCTTT.

In its sample, this clone was seen many times. The chain uses TRBV11-2 and TRBJ1-1; D is ambiguous. This CDR3 is built from 14 residues. Trimming cost V 5 bases and J 2 bases, with 12 bases left between them. Per germline, CDR1 SGHAT and CDR2 FQNNGV. CDR3 coding DNA: TGTGCCAGCAGCACCGGGAATACTAACACTGAAGCTTTCTTT. The encoded protein is CASSTGNTNTEAFF.

At least ten counts were recorded for this clone. The gene calls are TRBV5-1 and TRBJ2-7; tentatively, D is TRBD1 (7 bases). Trimming pared 3 bases from V and 5 bases from J, leaving 12 bases between. CDR1 is SGHRS, CDR2 YFSETQ, per germline. The CDR3 has 13 residues. The CDR3 DNA sequence: TGCGCCAGCAGCTCGGAGGGGGCGGACGAGCAGTACTTC. Its protein product is CASSSEGADEQYF.

This clone has a count of ten or more. This rearrangement joins TRBV20-1 to TRBJ1-4, with no clear D. The CDR3 is 15 amino acids. Trimming shortened V by 3 bases and J by 0 bases, and 11 bases separated the two germline ends. Germline V gives CDR1 DFQATT, CDR2 SNEGSKA (reference sequence). The CDR3 DNA sequence: TGCAGTGCTAGCGTTCTACATACAACTAATGAAAAACTGTTTTTT. Translating gives CSASVLHTTNEKLFF.

The V gene is TRBV20-1, the J gene TRBJ2-2, with 9 nucleotides matching TRBD1. J was trimmed by 6 bases and V by 8 bases; bases with no gene match: 13. The CDR3 loop spans 15 amino acids. Germline assignment: CDR1 DFQATT and CDR2 SNEGSKA (reference sequence). In DNA form, the CDR3 reads TGCAGTTCGCGTACCGCGACAGGGGGGCCCGGGGAGCTGTTTTTT. Its protein product is CSSRTATGGPGELFF.

The chain combines TRBV6-4 with TRBJ2-1; 13 bases agree with TRBD2. Losses at the gene ends were 10 bases for V and 1 base for J; bases not matched to a gene: 13. CDR3 size: 18 residues. CDR1 and CDR2 (germline): MRHNA, SNTAGT. CDR3 sequence: CAIIPGTSGVLSYNEQFF. In DNA form, the CDR3 reads TGTGCCATCATCCCCGGGACTAGCGGGGTGTTATCCTACAATGAGCAGTTCTTC.

This clone showed up just a few times. The conserved phenylalanine or tryptophan is not found at the CDR3 terminus, so this likely reflects a read error. The genes are TRBV20-1 and TRBJ2-6; D unresolved. The germline V and J ends were trimmed by 6 bases and 15 bases, with 6 bases remaining between them. There are 8 residues in the CDR3. Per the germline V gene, CDR1 is DFQATT and CDR2 is SNEGSKA (reference sequence). Here the CDR3 reads CSARTLTS. Here the CDR3 DNA reads TGCAGTGCCCGAACCCTGACTAGC.

In its sample, this clone was seen many times. This chain links TRBV18 with TRBJ1-3, with D unresolved. The germline V gene has CDR1 KGHSH and CDR2 LQKENI. The CDR3 length is 14 residues. V was clipped by 2 bases and J by 0 bases, with 5 bases between them. CDR3 in amino acids: CASSPGVSGNTIYF. The CDR3 DNA sequence: TGTGCCAGCTCACCAGGGGTCTCTGGAAACACCATATATTTT. Complete variable domain (other parts from reference TRBV18 and TRBJ1-3): NAGVMQNPRHLVRRRGQEARLRCSPMKGHSHVYWYRQLPEEGLKFMVYLQKENIIDESGMPKERFSAEFPKEGPSILRIQQVVRGDSAAYFCASSPGVSGNTIYFGEGSWLTVV.

In its sample, this clone is medium-sized. J is TRBJ2-7 and V is TRBV27; 9 nucleotides line up with TRBD2. The CDR3 is 17 amino acids. The ends lost 1 base at V and 5 bases at J; junction bases unmatched: 12. Germline V gene data show CDR1 as MNHEY and CDR2 as SMNVEV (reference sequence). CDR3 in DNA: TGTGCCAGCAGTTTATTTAGCGGGAGTGAGGACGTCGACGAGCAGTACTTC. It translates to CASSLFSGSEDVDEQYF.

There are many counts of this clone. CDR3 sequence reads: CASSDLLQGLETQYF. For the CDR3, the DNA is TGTGCCAGTAGCGACCTCCTCCAGGGGTTGGAGACCCAGTACTTC. V usage is TRBV19 and J usage is TRBJ2-5; D is possibly TRBD1 (6 bases). V lost 6 bases, J lost 5 bases, and 19 bases lay in between. The CDR3 runs to 15 residues. Germline loops: CDR1 LNHDA, CDR2 SQIVND (reference sequence). Full variable domain (remainder filled in from reference TRBV19 and TRBJ2-5): DGGITQSPKYLFRKEGQNVTLSCEQNLNHDAMYWYRQDPGQGLRLIYYSQIVNDFQKGDIAEGYSVSREKKESFPLTVTSAQKNPTAFYLCASSDLLQGLETQYFGPGTRLLVL.

This clone has a count of ten or more. The chain links TRBV9 to TRBJ1-1; no clear D. V was cut by 0 bases and J by 7 bases, with 7 bases left in between. The CDR3 extends over 12 amino acids. Germline V lookup: CDR1 SGDLS, CDR2 YYNGEE. The CDR3 DNA sequence: TGTGCCAGCAGCGTAGTTGGCAGTGAAGCTTTCTTT. This codes for CASSVVGSEAFF.

This clone qualifies as medium-sized. The chain links TRBV28 to TRBJ2-7; possible D gene TRBD1, 6 bases. The germline V and J ends were trimmed by 4 bases and 4 bases, with 11 bases remaining between them. This CDR3 is built from 13 residues. Germline V gene sequence: CDR1 MDHEN, CDR2 SYDVKM. The CDR3 DNA sequence: TGTGCCAGCAGTTCCGGCAGGGGTTACGAGCAGTACTTC. This gives the protein CASSSGRGYEQYF.

This clone was counted many times. This chain's CDR3 is CSPSSGPYEQYF. The CDR3 DNA sequence: TGCAGTCCGTCTAGCGGTCCCTACGAGCAGTACTTC. V and J are TRBV20-1 and TRBJ2-7; 7 nucleotides line up with TRBD2. Trimming took 8 bases from V and 2 from J; bases not matched to a gene: 6. The CDR3 consists of 12 residues. Per germline, CDR1 DFQATT and CDR2 SNEGSKA (reference sequence).

This clone came up many times. The rearrangement uses TRBV15 and TRBJ2-1; 9 bases are a match to TRBD2. Germline values: CDR1 LNHNV, CDR2 YYDKDF (reference sequence). V shed 5 bases, J shed 9 bases, and the junction held 14 bases outside the gene matches. This CDR3 is 16 amino acids long. CDR3 DNA sequence: TGTGCCACCAGCCGGAGCTTTGCGGGGGGGCGGTTTGAGCAGTTCTTC. Its translation is CATSRSFAGGRFEQFF.

This clone showed up just a few times. The rearrangement uses TRBV6-1 and TRBJ2-2; D remains unclear. Germline lookup yields CDR1 MNHNS and CDR2 SASEGT. This CDR3 has 15 residues. The V end was cut by 2 bases, the J end by 9 bases, with 16 bases between. The CDR3 coding sequence is TGTGCCAGCAGTGAATCGGAGACCAGCGCCTGGGAGCTGTTTTTT. Amino acid sequence: CASSESETSAWELFF.

This clone was detected ten times or more. The chain uses TRBV6-4 and TRBJ2-1; 9 bases map to TRBD2. Looked up from germline, CDR1 is MRHNA and CDR2 is SNTAGT. The V and J ends lost 0 bases and 3 bases, in that order; junction bases with no gene match: 0. The CDR3 is made up of 15 amino acids. CDR3 sequence (DNA): TGTGCCAGCAGTGACTCGCGGGGGGGCTACAATGAGCAGTTCTTC. Amino acid sequence: CASSDSRGGYNEQFF.

This clone has a count of ten or more. V gene TRBV3-1 combines with J gene TRBJ1-6; D is ambiguous. The V gene's germline CDR1 is LGHDT and CDR2 YNNKEL (reference sequence). The CDR3 has 15 amino acids. V shed 3 bases and J shed 1 base, with 7 bases lying between them. The CDR3 loop reads CASSHGESYNSPLHF. Here the CDR3 DNA reads TGTGCCAGCAGCCACGGGGAATCCTATAATTCACCCCTCCACTTT.

This clone was counted at least ten times. The chain has TRBV5-5 and TRBJ1-5; 7 positions agree with TRBD1. In germline, CDR1 is SGHKS, CDR2 YYEKEE (reference sequence). V shed 3 bases, J shed 6 bases, and the junction held 3 bases outside the gene matches. This CDR3 has 13 amino acids. The CDR3 coding sequence is TGTGCCAGCAGCTGGGACAGAGGTCAGCCCCAGCATTTT. Translating gives CASSWDRGQPQHF.

This clone was detected many times. The gene calls are TRBV7-2 and TRBJ2-1; D not resolved. From germline, CDR1 is SGHTA and CDR2 FQGNSA. V was shortened by 2 bases and J by 8 bases, with 16 bases between the two germline ends. The CDR3 spans 15 residues. CDR3 residues: CASSLLGDIGDEQFF. For the CDR3, the DNA is TGTGCCAGCAGCTTACTAGGCGATATTGGGGATGAGCAGTTCTTC.

V gene TRBV11-2 combines with J gene TRBJ1-2; D gene unclear. The CDR3 covers 15 residues. Germline CDR1 is SGHAT and CDR2 is FQNNGV. The V and J ends lost 1 base and 2 bases respectively, with 11 bases between them. This CDR3 reads CASSLGSPGNYGYTF. CDR3 bases: TGTGCCAGCAGCTTAGGGTCTCCAGGAAACTATGGCTACACCTTC.

This clone was counted at least ten times. A read error may be the cause here, since a much bigger clone is one base away. The chain has TRBV2 and TRBJ2-3; D not resolved. The J call may be incorrect, as the DNA end agrees better with TRBJ1-5. Germline V gene sequence: CDR1 SNHLY, CDR2 FYNNEI. CDR3 size: 14 residues. This chain's CDR3 is CASSSGMRTDTQHF. CDR3 DNA sequence: TGTGCCAGCAGTTCGGGTATGAGAACAGATACGCAGCATTTT.